This T cell receptor (beta chain) was recovered during a study of graft-versus-host responses after intestinal transplantation. Study-wide background: Multivisceral, liver-intestinal, or isolated intestinal transplants were given to recipients. Every one of the recipients received anti-thymocyte globulin induction and afterwards took tacrolimus and steroids for about 3 years.

As concerns this clone: Its specificity is not known.

The CDR3 runs 14 residues. V lost 4 bases to trimming and J lost 5 bases; unmatched junction nucleotides: 2. Germline V CDR1 and CDR2: MGHRA, YSYEKL. Study-wide results and caveats: Levels of circulating GvH clones at their peak were associated with early post-transplant HvG declines. The authors found GvH clones in recipient marrow, some appearing first in ileum or blood.

Libraries were prepared by immunoSEQ multiplex PCR; TCRdb keeps only in-frame clonotypes and omits some of them. The table shows some 87,000 clones, with approximately 92% occurring only once. The material sequenced was unstimulated CD8+ T cells sorted from spleen or lymph node cells, taken before transplant. The TCR comes from a human donor who was the organ donor for an intestinal transplant. The genes are TRBV4-1 and TRBJ2-5, with 12 bases matching TRBD2. For the CDR3, the DNA is TGCGCCAGCAGCCCTAGCGGGGGGGGTGAGACCCAGTACTTC. It codes for CASSPSGGGETQYF.